This TCR beta chain is drawn from a study of PD-L1 blockade in urothelial cancer. At the level of the study: The study started patients on atezolizumab around 2014, giving 1,200 mg intravenously every 3 weeks. Blood underwent analysis 3 weeks (second dose) and 6 weeks after treatment began.

As to time point: peripheral blood 6 weeks after treatment start. Each individual provided 1 to 8 samples (taken pretreatment and on-treatment). Only in-frame clones appear in the TCRdb table, and some are missing; sequencing was by immunoSEQ multiplex PCR. The sample comprises more than 95,000 clones, around 88% of which are singletons, and 2.4% rests with the top ten. Trimming pared 11 bases from V and 5 bases from J, leaving 15 bases between. Germline CDR1 and CDR2: LNHDA and SQIVND (reference sequence). This CDR3 is 13 amino acids long. The chain recombines TRBV19 with TRBJ2-2, with a tentative D call TRBD2 (5 bases). The clonotype was recovered from a man aged 50 or older with urothelial cancer. This sample comprised PBMCs, obtained around atezolizumab (anti-PD-L1) treatment. Written as DNA, the CDR3 is TGTGCCGCGCGGGCCACAGCAACCGGGGAGCTGTTTTTT. Its protein is CAARATATGELFF.